The count of the clone carrying this TCR beta chain is one. This entry belongs to a study of blood T cell repertoires in COVID-19. Study-level information: Samples representing acute and convalescent COVID-19 were sourced from the United States, Italy and Spain. T cells, B-cell-depleted T cells, or PBMCs supplied cDNA or gDNA.

All enrollees were about 18 to 89 years old and from approximately 25 US areas. The study assigned cohorts using participant-reported clinical history. V was trimmed by 1 base and J by 0 bases, leaving 19 bases between them. Germline CDR1 LGHNA, CDR2 YNFKEQ. The CDR3 sequence is 19 residues long. The assay was immunoSEQ multiplex PCR, and TCRdb's table has in-frame clones only and misses some. The table lists approximately 200,000 clones, 89% of them singletons. The sequencing sample was made of PBMCs or T cells enriched from blood (not recorded which). The TCR sequence derives from a woman in her forties with acute COVID-19. The chain joins TRBV4-2 to TRBJ2-4, with D perhaps TRBD2 (6 bases). The CDR3, as DNA: TGTGCCAGCAGCCAAGCGCGGGATGGAGCCCCTCTAGCCAAAAACATTCAGTACTTC. Its translation: CASSQARDGAPLAKNIQYF.